This T cell receptor beta chain was captured by sequencing in a study of T-cell reconstitution after alpha-beta-depleted transplantation in children (dated by TCRdb to the mid-2010s). A note on the overall study: Using TCR repertoire profiling, the study quantitatively followed how T-cell immune reconstitution unfolded in children after TCRalphabeta/CD19-depleted allogeneic hematopoietic cell transplantation. The research as a whole found: Over subsequent months, a decline in hyperexpanded clone frequencies was noted, and after one year, T-cell counts and TCRbeta diversity were mostly ascribed to newly produced T cells. About two months after transplant, the apparently early recovery of alphabetaT-cell counts reportedly depended on just several hundred clones that had expanded rapidly and came from non-depleted graft cells. In some patients, the high TCRbeta diversity seen at day 60 was put down to recipient T cells and intrathymic progenitors that had survived conditioning.

Library generation was performed with PCR. Sequencing was carried out with an Illumina HiSeq 2500. TCR library preparation used molecular barcoding, with unique molecular identifiers applied to normalize quantification of the TCRbeta repertoire. The public reads were reprocessed in TCRdb via fastp at Q25 and MiXCR, keeping in-frame beta chains. CDR3 protein sequences are deduplicated, and each keeps its most common genes and DNA. The sample includes about 470,000 distinct CDR3 sequences, with roughly 44% observed a single time. The biggest ten clones account for under 30% of the sample. The CDR3 starts with the cysteine, ends with the phenylalanine, and has 19 residues. Only the CDR3 portion is preserved as DNA: 57 bases, with reading frame beginning at the first base. V is trimmed back by 3 bases and J by 6 bases, and the junction contains 18 bases that no gene match accounts for. From a lookup of the germline V gene, CDR1 and CDR2 are SNHLY and FYNNEI.

The sample's treatment or condition, from its label and the paper: allogeneic hematopoietic cell transplantation with graft depleted of TCRalphabeta T cells and CD19 B cells. Transplant recipients were children who received TCRalphabeta/CD19-depleted allogeneic hematopoietic cell grafts. This clonotype was seen at least ten times. The specificity of this receptor is unknown. No qualities accompany the bases; no much larger clone lies one base away. The rearrangement joined TRBV2 to TRBJ2-3, and 10 bases in between align with TRBD2. The receptor's source is a girl aged 2 to 9 with aplastic anemia, due to receive a stem cell transplant. The sequencing here drew on PBMCs, taken before TCRalphabeta/CD19-depleted stem cell transplant. The CDR3 region: CASSDRTSGYAVRSDTQYF. The DNA is TGTGCCAGCAGTGATAGGACTAGCGGCTATGCCGTTCGTTCGGATACGCAGTATTTT. Full variable domain (CDR3 extended with the reference TRBV2 and TRBJ2-3 proteins): EPEVTQTPSHQVTQMGQEVILRCVPISNHLYFYWYRQILGQKVEFLVSFYNNEISEKSEIFDDQFSVERPDGSNFTLKIRSTKLEDSAMYFCASSDRTSGYAVRSDTQYFGPGTRLTVL.